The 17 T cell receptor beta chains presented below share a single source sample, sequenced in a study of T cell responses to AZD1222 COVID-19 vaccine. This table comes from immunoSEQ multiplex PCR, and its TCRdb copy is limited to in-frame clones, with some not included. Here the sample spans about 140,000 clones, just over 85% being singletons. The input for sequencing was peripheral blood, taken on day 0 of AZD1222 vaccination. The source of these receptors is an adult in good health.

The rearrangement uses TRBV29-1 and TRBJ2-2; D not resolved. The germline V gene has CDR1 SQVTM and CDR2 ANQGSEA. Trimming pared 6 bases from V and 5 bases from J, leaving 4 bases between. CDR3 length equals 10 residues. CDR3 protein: CSVLTGELFF. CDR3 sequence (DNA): TGCAGCGTGCTGACCGGGGAGCTGTTTTTT.

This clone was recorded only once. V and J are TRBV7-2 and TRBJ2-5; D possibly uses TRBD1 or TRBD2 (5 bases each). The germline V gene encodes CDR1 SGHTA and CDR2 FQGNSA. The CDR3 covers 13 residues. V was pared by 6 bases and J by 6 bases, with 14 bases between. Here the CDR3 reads CASSSRGSQTQYF. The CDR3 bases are TGTGCCAGCAGTTCCCGGGGCTCCCAGACCCAGTACTTC.

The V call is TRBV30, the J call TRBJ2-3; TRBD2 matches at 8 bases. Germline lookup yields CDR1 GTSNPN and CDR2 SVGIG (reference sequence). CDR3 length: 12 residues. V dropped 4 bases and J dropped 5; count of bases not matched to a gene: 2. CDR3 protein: CAWNREGDTQYF. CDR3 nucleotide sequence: TGTGCCTGGAATCGGGAGGGAGATACGCAGTATTTT. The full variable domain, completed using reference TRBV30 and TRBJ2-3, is SQTIHQWPATLVQPVGSPLSLECTVEGTSNPNLYWYRQAAGRGLQLLFYSVGIGQISSEVPQNLSASRPQDRQFILSSKKLLLSDSGFYLCAWNREGDTQYFGPGTRLTVL.

The chain's CDR3 is CATRRGTHYGYTF. Written as DNA, the CDR3 is TGTGCCACCAGGAGGGGAACGCACTATGGCTACACCTTC. The chain employs TRBV15 and TRBJ1-2, with TRBD1 as a possible D gene (5 bases). Between the trimmed V and J ends, which lost 6 bases and 3 bases, there was a span of 11 bases. The CDR3 contains 13 residues. Germline assignment: CDR1 LNHNV and CDR2 YYDKDF (reference sequence).

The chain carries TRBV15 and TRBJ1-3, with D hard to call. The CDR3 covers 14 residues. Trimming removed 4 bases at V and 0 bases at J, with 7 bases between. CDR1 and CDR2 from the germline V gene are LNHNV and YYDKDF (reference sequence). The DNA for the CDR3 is TGTGCCACCAGCAAGGCCATCTCTGGAAACACCATATATTTT. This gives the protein CATSKAISGNTIYF.

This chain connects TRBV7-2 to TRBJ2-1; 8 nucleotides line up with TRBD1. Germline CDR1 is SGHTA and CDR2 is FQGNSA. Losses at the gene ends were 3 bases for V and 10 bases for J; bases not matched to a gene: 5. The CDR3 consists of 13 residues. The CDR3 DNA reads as TGTGCCAGCAGCTTGGACAGGGATGGGGAGCAGTTCTTC. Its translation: CASSLDRDGEQFF.

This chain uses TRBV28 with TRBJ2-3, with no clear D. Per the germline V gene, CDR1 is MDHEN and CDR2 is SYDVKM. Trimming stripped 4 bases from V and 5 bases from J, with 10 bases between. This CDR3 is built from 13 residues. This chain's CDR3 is CASSYRPLDTQYF. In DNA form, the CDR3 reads TGTGCCAGCAGTTATCGTCCGTTAGATACGCAGTATTTT.

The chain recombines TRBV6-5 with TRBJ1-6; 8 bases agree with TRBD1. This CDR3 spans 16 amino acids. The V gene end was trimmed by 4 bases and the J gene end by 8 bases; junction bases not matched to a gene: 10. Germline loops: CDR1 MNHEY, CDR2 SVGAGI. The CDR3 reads CASSWARDRNHSPLHF. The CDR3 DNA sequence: TGTGCCAGCAGTTGGGCCCGGGACAGGAACCATTCACCCCTCCACTTT.

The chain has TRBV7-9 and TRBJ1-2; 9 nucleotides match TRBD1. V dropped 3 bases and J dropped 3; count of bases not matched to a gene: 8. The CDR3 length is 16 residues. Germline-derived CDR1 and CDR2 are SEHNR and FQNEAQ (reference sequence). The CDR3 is CASSLAYRDRDYGYTF. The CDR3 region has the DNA TGTGCCAGCAGCTTGGCTTACCGGGACAGGGACTATGGCTACACCTTC.

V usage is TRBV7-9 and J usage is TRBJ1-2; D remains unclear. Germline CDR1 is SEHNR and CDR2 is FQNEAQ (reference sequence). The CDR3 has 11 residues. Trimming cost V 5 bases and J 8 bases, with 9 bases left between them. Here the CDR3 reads CASSQSFGYTF. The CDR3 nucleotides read TGTGCCAGCAGCCAATCATTCGGCTACACCTTC.

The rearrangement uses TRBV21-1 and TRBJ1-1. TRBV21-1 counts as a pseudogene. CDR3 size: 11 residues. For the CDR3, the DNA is TGTGCCAGCAGGGTAGGCACTGAAGCTTTCTTT. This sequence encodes CASRVGTEAFF.

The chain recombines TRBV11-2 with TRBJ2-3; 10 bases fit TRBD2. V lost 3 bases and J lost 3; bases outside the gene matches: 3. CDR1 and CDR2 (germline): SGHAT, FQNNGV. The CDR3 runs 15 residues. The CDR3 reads CASSLQREGTDTQYF. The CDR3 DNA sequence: TGTGCCAGCAGCTTGCAGCGGGAGGGGACAGATACGCAGTATTTT.

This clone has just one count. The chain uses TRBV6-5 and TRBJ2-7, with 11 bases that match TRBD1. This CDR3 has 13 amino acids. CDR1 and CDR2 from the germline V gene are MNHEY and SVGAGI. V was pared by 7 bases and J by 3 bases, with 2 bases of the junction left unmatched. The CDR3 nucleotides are TGTGCCAGCACTGGGACAGGGGGCTACGAGCAGTACTTC. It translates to CASTGTGGYEQYF.

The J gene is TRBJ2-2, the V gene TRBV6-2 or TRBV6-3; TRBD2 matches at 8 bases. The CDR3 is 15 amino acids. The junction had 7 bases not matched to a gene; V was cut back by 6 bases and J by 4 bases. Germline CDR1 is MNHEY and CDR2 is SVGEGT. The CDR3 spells CASSPRGGLTGELFF. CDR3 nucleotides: TGTGCCAGCAGCCCCCGGGGGGGGCTCACCGGGGAGCTGTTTTTT.

The CDR3 is CATSRAGGNEQFF. The CDR3 nucleotides are TGTGCCACCAGCAGGGCGGGGGGCAATGAGCAGTTCTTC. This chain links TRBV15 with TRBJ2-1, with 8 bases identical to TRBD2. Germline V lookup: CDR1 LNHNV, CDR2 YYDKDF (reference sequence). CDR3 length equals 13 residues. With 3 bases clipped from V and 6 bases from J, the junction kept 1 base outside the gene matches.

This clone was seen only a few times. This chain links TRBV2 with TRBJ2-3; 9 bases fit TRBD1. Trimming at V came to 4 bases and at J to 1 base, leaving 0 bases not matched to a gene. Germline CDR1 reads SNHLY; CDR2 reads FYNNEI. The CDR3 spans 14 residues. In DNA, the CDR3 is TGTGCCAGCAGTGGGACAGGGGGCACAGATACGCAGTATTTT. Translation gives CASSGTGGTDTQYF.

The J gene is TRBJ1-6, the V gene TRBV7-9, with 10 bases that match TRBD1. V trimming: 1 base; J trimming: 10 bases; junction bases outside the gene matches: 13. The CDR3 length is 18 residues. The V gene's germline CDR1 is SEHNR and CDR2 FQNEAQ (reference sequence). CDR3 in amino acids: CASSLGDRGRRPESPLHF. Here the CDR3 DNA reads TGTGCCAGCAGCTTAGGGGACAGGGGTCGCAGGCCGGAGTCACCCCTCCACTTT. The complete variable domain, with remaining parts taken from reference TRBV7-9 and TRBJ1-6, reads DTGVSQNPRHKITKRGQNVTFRCDPISEHNRLYWYRQTLGQGPEFLTYFQNEAQLEKSRLLSDRFSAERPKGSFSTLEIQRTEQGDSAMYLCASSLGDRGRRPESPLHFGNGTRLTVT.